The 4 T cell receptor beta chains below come from one sample, sequenced in a study of tumor-infiltrating lymphocytes in localized non-small cell lung cancer. Data came from immunoSEQ multiplex PCR; TCRdb stores just in-frame clones and leaves some out. The sample lists 6,000 to 8,500 clones; about 57% were seen once. The sequencing input was lung tumor tissue. The receptors were sampled from a human donor with non-small cell lung cancer.

This rearrangement joins TRBV5-1 to TRBJ2-4, with a weak D call TRBD1 (7 bases). Looked up from germline, CDR1 is SGHRS and CDR2 is YFSETQ. Between the trimmed V and J ends, which lost 4 bases and 7 bases, there was a span of 21 bases. The CDR3 is 16 amino acids. CDR3 residues: CASSALGQGGVNIQYF. DNA for the CDR3: TGCGCCAGCAGCGCGCTCGGGCAGGGGGGAGTCAACATTCAGTACTTC.

The chain has TRBV11-3 and TRBJ2-1; 7 nucleotides line up with TRBD1. The junction had 6 bases not matched to a gene; V was cut back by 1 base and J by 6 bases. Germline CDR1 SGHNT, CDR2 YENEEA. The length of the CDR3 is 15 residues. CDR3 DNA sequence: TGTGCCAGCAGCTTAGGGGCAGCAGGGGGCAATGAGCAGTTCTTC. The encoded protein is CASSLGAAGGNEQFF.

This chain links TRBV5-1 with TRBJ2-1; D call uncertain. Trimming removed 0 bases at V and 3 bases at J, with 13 bases between. The CDR3 loop spans 16 amino acids. CDR1 is SGHRS, CDR2 YFSETQ, per germline. The CDR3 loop reads CASSLGDVTIYNEQFF. Written as DNA, the CDR3 is TGCGCCAGCAGCTTGGGGGATGTGACCATCTACAATGAGCAGTTCTTC.

The chain recombines TRBV19 with TRBJ1-4; no definite D call. CDR1 and CDR2 from the germline V gene are LNHDA and SQIVND (reference sequence). The CDR3 is 15 residues long. Deletions cut 3 bases from V and 5 bases from J, with 13 bases between. The CDR3 DNA follows: TGTGCCAGTAGTATGGACGGCAGAGCAAATGAAAAACTGTTTTTT. Translation: CASSMDGRANEKLFF.